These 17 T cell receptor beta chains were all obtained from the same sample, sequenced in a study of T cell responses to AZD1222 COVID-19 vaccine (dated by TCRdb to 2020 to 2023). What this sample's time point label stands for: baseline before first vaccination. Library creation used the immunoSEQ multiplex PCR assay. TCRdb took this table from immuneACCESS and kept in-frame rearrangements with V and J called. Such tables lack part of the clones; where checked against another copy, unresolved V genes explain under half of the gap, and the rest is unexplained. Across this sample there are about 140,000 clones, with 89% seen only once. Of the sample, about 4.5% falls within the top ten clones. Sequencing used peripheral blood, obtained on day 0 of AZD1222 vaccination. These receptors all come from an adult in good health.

In DNA form, the CDR3 reads TGCGCCAGCAGCTTGGAGTTGTTCTCCTACAATGAGCAGTTCTTC. Translation gives CASSLELFSYNEQFF. The chain is built from TRBV5-1 and TRBJ2-1; no reliable D call. This CDR3 contains 15 residues. V was cut by 0 bases and J by 0 bases, with 7 bases left in between. The germline V gene encodes CDR1 SGHRS and CDR2 YFSETQ.

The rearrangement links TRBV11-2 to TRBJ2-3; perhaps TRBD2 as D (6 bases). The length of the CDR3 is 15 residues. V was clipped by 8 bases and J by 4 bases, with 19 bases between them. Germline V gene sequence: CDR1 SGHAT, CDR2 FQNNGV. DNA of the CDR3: TGTGCCAGCCATCCGGGCGGGACTCCGGCAGATACGCAGTATTTT. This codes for CASHPGGTPADTQYF.

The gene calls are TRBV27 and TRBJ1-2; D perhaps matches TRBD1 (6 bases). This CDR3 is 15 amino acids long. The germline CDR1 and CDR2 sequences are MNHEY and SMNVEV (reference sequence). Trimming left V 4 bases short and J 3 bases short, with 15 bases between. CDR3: CASSSVHRADYGYTF. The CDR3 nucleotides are TGTGCCAGCAGTTCCGTTCACAGGGCTGACTATGGCTACACCTTC.

Written as DNA, the CDR3 is TGTGCCTGGAGTGTTTGGGGACAGGGGAGCACCGGGGAGCTGTTTTTT. Its translation: CAWSVWGQGSTGELFF. The rearrangement joins TRBV30 to TRBJ2-2, with 10 bases lining up with TRBD1. The germline CDR1 and CDR2 sequences are GTSNPN and SVGIG (reference sequence). The CDR3 totals 16 residues. Trimming removed 0 bases from V and 4 bases from J; junction bases left unmatched: 5.

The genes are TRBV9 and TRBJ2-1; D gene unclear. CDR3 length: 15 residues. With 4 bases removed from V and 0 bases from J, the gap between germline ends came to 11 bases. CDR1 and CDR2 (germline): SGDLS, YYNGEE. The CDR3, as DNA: TGTGCCAGCAGCCCAGGCGGTGACTCCTACAATGAGCAGTTCTTC. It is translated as CASSPGGDSYNEQFF.

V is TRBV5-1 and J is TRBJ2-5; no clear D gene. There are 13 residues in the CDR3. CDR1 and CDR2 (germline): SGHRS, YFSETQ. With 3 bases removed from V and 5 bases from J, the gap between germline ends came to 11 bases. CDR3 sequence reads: CASSSLGEETQYF. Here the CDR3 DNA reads TGCGCCAGCAGCTCCTTGGGCGAGGAGACCCAGTACTTC.

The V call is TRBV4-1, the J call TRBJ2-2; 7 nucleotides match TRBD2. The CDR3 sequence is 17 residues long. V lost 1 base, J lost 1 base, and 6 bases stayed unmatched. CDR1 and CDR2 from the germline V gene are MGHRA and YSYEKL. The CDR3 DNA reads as TGCGCCAGCAGCCAAGGCGGGGGTCGAAAGAACACCGGGGAGCTGTTTTTT. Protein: CASSQGGGRKNTGELFF.

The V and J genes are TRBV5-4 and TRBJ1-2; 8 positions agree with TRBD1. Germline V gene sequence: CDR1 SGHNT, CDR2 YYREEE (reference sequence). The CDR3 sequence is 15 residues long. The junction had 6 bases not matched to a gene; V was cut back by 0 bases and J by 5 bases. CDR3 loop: CASSLDRGLKYGYTF. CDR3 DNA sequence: TGTGCCAGCAGCTTGGACAGGGGGTTAAAGTATGGCTACACCTTC. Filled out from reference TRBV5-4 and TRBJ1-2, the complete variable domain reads ETGVTQSPTHLIKTRGQQVTLRCSSQSGHNTVSWYQQALGQGPQFIFQYYREEENGRGNFPPRFSGLQFPNYSSELNVNALELDDSALYLCASSLDRGLKYGYTFGSGTRLTVV.

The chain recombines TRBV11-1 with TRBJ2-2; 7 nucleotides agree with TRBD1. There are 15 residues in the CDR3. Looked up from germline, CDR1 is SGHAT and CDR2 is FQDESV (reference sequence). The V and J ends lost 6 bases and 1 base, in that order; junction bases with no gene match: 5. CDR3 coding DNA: TGTGCCAGCAGTGGACAGGCGTTGAACACCGGGGAGCTGTTTTTT. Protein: CASSGQALNTGELFF.

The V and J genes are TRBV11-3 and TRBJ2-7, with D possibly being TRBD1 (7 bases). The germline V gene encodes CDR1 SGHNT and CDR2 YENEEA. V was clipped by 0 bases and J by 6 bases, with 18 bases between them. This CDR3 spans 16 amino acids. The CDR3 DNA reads TGTGCCAGCAGCTTAGATCGGCAGGGGGGATCGGGCGAGCAGTACTTC. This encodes CASSLDRQGGSGEQYF. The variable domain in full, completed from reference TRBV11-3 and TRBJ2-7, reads EAGVVQSPRYKIIEKKQPVAFWCNPISGHNTLYWYLQNLGQGPELLIRYENEEAVDDSQLPKDRFSAERLKGVDSTLKIQPAELGDSAVYLCASSLDRQGGSGEQYFGPGTRLTVT.

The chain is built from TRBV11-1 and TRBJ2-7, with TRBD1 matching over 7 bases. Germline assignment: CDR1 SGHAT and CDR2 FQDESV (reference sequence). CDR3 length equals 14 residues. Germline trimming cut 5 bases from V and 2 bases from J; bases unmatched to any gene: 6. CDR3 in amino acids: CASSLTGTAYEQYF. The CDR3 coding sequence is TGTGCCAGCAGCCTGACCGGGACAGCCTACGAGCAGTACTTC.

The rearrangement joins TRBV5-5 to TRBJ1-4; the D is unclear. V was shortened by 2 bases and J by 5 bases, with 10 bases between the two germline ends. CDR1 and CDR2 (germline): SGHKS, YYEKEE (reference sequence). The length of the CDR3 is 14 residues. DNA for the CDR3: TGTGCCAGCAGCTTCTTCAGGAAAAATGAAAAACTGTTTTTT. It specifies CASSFFRKNEKLFF.

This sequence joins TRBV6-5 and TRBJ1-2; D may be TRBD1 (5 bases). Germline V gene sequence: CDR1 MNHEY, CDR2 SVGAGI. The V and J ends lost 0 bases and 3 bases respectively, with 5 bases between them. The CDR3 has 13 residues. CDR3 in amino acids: CASSYSTDYGYTF. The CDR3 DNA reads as TGTGCCAGCAGTTACTCGACAGACTATGGCTACACCTTC.

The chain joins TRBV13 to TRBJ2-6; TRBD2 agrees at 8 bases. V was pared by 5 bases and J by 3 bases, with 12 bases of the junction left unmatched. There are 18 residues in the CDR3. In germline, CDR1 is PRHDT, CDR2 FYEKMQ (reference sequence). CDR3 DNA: TGTGCCAGCAGCCCGCGCGCGGGGGGTAGAGATGGGGCCAACGTCCTGACTTTC. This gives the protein CASSPRAGGRDGANVLTF.

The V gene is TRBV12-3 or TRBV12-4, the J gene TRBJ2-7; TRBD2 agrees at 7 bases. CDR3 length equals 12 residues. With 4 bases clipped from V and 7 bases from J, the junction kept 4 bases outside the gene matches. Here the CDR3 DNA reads TGTGCCAGCAGTTCGGGGGGAAGTGAGCAGTACTTC. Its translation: CASSSGGSEQYF.

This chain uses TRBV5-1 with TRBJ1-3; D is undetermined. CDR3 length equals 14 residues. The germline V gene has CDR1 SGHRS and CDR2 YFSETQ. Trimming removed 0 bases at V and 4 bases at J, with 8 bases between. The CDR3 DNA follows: TGCGCCAGCAGCTTGGTGGGCGGCGGAAACACCATATATTTT. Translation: CASSLVGGGNTIYF. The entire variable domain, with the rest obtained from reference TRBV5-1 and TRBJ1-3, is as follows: KAGVTQTPRYLIKTRGQQVTLSCSPISGHRSVSWYQQTPGQGLQFLFEYFSETQRNKGNFPGRFSGRQFSNSRSEMNVSTLELGDSALYLCASSLVGGGNTIYFGEGSWLTVV.

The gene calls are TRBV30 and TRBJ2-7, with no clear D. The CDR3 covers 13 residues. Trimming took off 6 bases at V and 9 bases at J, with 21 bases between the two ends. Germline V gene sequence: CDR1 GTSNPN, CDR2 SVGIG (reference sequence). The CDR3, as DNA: TGTGCCTGCAACTACGGGCAGTCCCTCGGGCAGTACTTC. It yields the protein CACNYGQSLGQYF.